The T cell receptor (beta chain) described here comes from a study of cytomegalovirus exposure and HLA in healthy donors. Across the whole study: Approximately 85 million unique TCRs from HLA-typed donors were held in an early release of data.

As to this clone: The antigen remains unidentified. Additional DNA sequences in this sample encode the identical CDR3.

It was with 60 Vbeta and 13 Jbeta primers that the PCR ran. TCRdb keeps only in-frame clones here, not all; method: immunoSEQ multiplex PCR. The table lists fewer than 250,000 clones, around four fifths of them singletons. Broader study findings: The study dropped some indistinguishable V segments, TRBV6-2 and TRBV6-3 among them. Three CMV-associated chains proved CMV antigen-specific in vitro. Among the sequence variants, a highly shared cluster was likely an artifact of sequencing.

The CDR3 consists of 15 residues. The V segment lost 6 bases and the J segment 3 bases; nucleotides outside the gene matches: 9. CDR1 and CDR2 (germline): SQVTM, ANQGSEA. The rearrangement links TRBV29-1 to TRBJ2-2; TRBD1 matches 8 bases. This clonotype originated in a woman aged 45-65 years in good health and CMV-seropositive. Sequenced input: PBMCs. CDR3 amino acids: CSVGPGQVDTGELFF. The DNA of the CDR3 is TGCAGCGTGGGGCCGGGACAGGTCGACACCGGGGAGCTGTTTTTT.